A selection of T cell receptor beta chains follows, all from one sample in a study of blood T cell repertoires in COVID-19. Profiled with immunoSEQ multiplex PCR; TCRdb holds only in-frame clones, not every one. This sample has about 150,000 clones, with around 86% found just once. The sample was PBMCs or T cells enriched from blood (not recorded which). The origin of the receptors is a man in his fifties who had recovered from COVID-19. Both conserved end residues are part of each CDR3. The D gene is left open where the match is weak. Size is stated for part of the rows, as once, few or many counts, or as a class when the clone is expanded.

size	J	length	V	D	CDR3	DNA
.	TRBJ2-2	15	TRBV10-3	.	CAISESTRHTGELFF	TGTGCCATCAGTGAGAGCACTAGGCACACCGGGGAGCTGTTTTTT
.	TRBJ2-5	13	TRBV28	.	CASRKGGGETQYF	TGTGCCAGCAGGAAGGGAGGAGGGGAGACCCAGTACTTC
.	TRBJ2-2	19	TRBV2	.	CASSEVDPRLGPPEGELFF	TGTGCCAGCAGTGAAGTTGACCCCCGACTAGGACCCCCGGAAGGGGAGCTGTTTTTT
.	TRBJ1-5	16	TRBV18	TRBD1	CASSPRGTVLNQPQHF	TGTGCCAGCTCACCACGAGGGACAGTTTTAAATCAGCCCCAGCATTTT
.	TRBJ2-5	12	TRBV3-1/TRBV3-2	.	CASSRAGMTQYF	TGTGCCAGCAGCCGAGCCGGGATGACCCAGTACTTC
few	TRBJ1-2	12	TRBV19	.	CASSPNSYGYTF	TGTGCCAGTAGTCCCAACTCTTATGGCTACACCTTC
.	TRBJ2-7	14	TRBV30	TRBD1	CAWSTGGVSVEQYF	TGTGCCTGGAGCACAGGGGGAGTATCCGTCGAGCAGTACTTC
.	TRBJ1-4	14	TRBV28	TRBD1	CASSTGGASEKLFF	TGTGCCAGCAGCACAGGGGGCGCAAGTGAAAAACTGTTTTTT
.	TRBJ1-2	16	TRBV2	.	CASSEWGTGVDYGYTF	TGTGCCAGCAGTGAATGGGGAACGGGGGTGGACTATGGCTACACCTTC
.	TRBJ2-7	14	TRBV15	TRBD2	CATSGRGGVRWKYF	TGTGCCACCAGCGGCCGGGGGGGCGTTCGTTGGAAGTACTTC
.	TRBJ2-1	15	TRBV11-2	TRBD1	CASSSQGGGSDEQFF	TGTGCCAGCAGCTCGCAAGGGGGCGGTTCGGATGAGCAGTTCTTC
.	TRBJ2-3	14	TRBV19	TRBD2	CASRSSGRLATQYF	TGTGCCAGTAGGTCTAGCGGGCGGTTAGCTACGCAGTATTTT
.	TRBJ1-5	16	TRBV4-3	TRBD1	CASSQDLHRGNQPQHF	TGCGCCAGCAGCCAAGATCTTCACAGGGGAAATCAGCCCCAGCATTTT
once	TRBJ2-1	19	TRBV5-1	.	CASRVFRFMGPNPYNEQFF	TGCGCCAGCAGAGTGTTTAGGTTTATGGGCCCGAACCCCTACAATGAGCAGTTCTTC
.	TRBJ2-4	15	TRBV28	.	CASSLGRVAKNIQYF	TGTGCCAGCAGTTTAGGCAGGGTGGCCAAAAACATTCAGTACTTC
.	TRBJ2-5	17	TRBV11-2	TRBD2	CASSLVRLAGGRETQYF	TGTGCCAGCAGCTTAGTCCGACTAGCGGGAGGTAGAGAGACCCAGTACTTC
.	TRBJ1-2	12	TRBV6-5	.	CASSRVDYGYTF	TGTGCCAGCAGTCGGGTAGACTATGGCTACACCTTC
.	TRBJ1-5	15	TRBV30	.	CAWSVGGGGNQPQHF	TGTGCCTGGAGTGTAGGGGGGGGTGGCAATCAGCCCCAGCATTTT
.	TRBJ2-1	15	TRBV6-4	.	CASSDFAGAYNEQFF	TGTGCCAGCAGTGACTTTGCGGGGGCATACAATGAGCAGTTCTTC
.	TRBJ2-1	15	TRBV5-4	TRBD2	CASSLGAGGYNEQFF	TGTGCCAGCAGCTTAGGCGCGGGGGGGTACAATGAGCAGTTCTTC
.	TRBJ1-2	16	TRBV2	TRBD1	CASRRDRGAGIYGYTF	TGTGCCAGCAGAAGAGACAGGGGCGCCGGGATATATGGCTACACCTTC
.	TRBJ1-2	14	TRBV6-1	TRBD1	CASREGQGNYGYTF	TGTGCCAGCAGGGAAGGACAGGGCAACTATGGCTACACCTTC
.	TRBJ2-5	12	TRBV7-2	.	CASSLFLETQYF	TGTGCCAGCAGCTTGTTTCTAGAGACCCAGTACTTC
.	TRBJ1-6	14	TRBV15	.	CATSRDPDNSPLHF	TGTGCCACCAGCAGAGATCCAGATAATTCACCCCTCCACTTT
once	TRBJ2-1	20	TRBV18	TRBD2	CASSLLAARGGGSSYNEQFF	TGTGCCAGCTCCCTCCTGGCAGCTCGAGGCGGGGGTAGCTCCTACAATGAGCAGTTCTTC
.	TRBJ1-4	16	TRBV18	.	CASSPMRAALDEKLFF	TGTGCCAGCTCACCTATGAGAGCGGCTCTAGATGAAAAACTGTTTTTT
.	TRBJ2-3	14	TRBV5-1	TRBD1	CASSLGQGADTQYF	TGCGCCAGCAGCTTGGGACAGGGTGCAGATACGCAGTATTTT
.	TRBJ2-3	15	TRBV19	TRBD2	CASSMGGVSTDTQYF	TGTGCCAGTAGTATGGGAGGGGTGAGCACAGATACGCAGTATTTT
.	TRBJ2-3	15	TRBV5-1	TRBD1	CASSLGTGLTDTQYF	TGCGCCAGCAGCCTAGGGACAGGACTCACAGATACGCAGTATTTT
.	TRBJ2-5	16	TRBV4-1	TRBD1	CASSQAGTGSWETQYF	TGCGCCAGCAGCCAAGCCGGGACAGGGAGCTGGGAGACCCAGTACTTC
few	TRBJ1-3	14	TRBV6-2/TRBV6-3	.	CASSSGSSGNTIYF	TGTGCCAGCAGTTCCGGGAGCTCAGGAAACACCATATATTTT
few	TRBJ2-2	18	TRBV24-1	TRBD2	CATSDPTSGGLNTGELFF	TGTGCCACCAGTGATCCCACTAGCGGGGGGTTGAACACCGGGGAGCTGTTTTTT
.	TRBJ1-2	14	TRBV2	.	CASSERSGRSGYTF	TGTGCCAGCAGTGAACGGTCAGGGAGGTCTGGCTACACCTTC
.	TRBJ2-3	13	TRBV19	.	CASSTNVRDTQYF	TGTGCCAGTAGCACTAATGTAAGGGATACGCAGTATTTT
.	TRBJ2-5	15	TRBV4-1	.	CASSQDEGRLETQYF	TGCGCCAGCAGCCAAGACGAGGGGAGGTTGGAGACCCAGTACTTC
.	TRBJ1-1	14	TRBV18	.	CASSSEQGLTEAFF	TGTGCCAGCTCAAGCGAACAGGGTCTCACTGAAGCTTTCTTT
.	TRBJ1-4	16	TRBV5-1	TRBD1	CASSSGQGFSWEKLFF	TGCGCCAGCAGCTCCGGACAGGGGTTTAGTTGGGAAAAACTGTTTTTT
.	TRBJ2-7	11	TRBV7-2	.	CASSTGREQYF	TGTGCCAGCAGCACAGGACGGGAGCAGTACTTC
.	TRBJ1-5	16	TRBV5-6	.	CASSFYYTGEGQPQHF	TGTGCCAGCAGCTTTTATTATACGGGGGAGGGGCAGCCCCAGCATTTT
.	TRBJ1-6	13	TRBV12-3/TRBV12-4	TRBD1	CASRGQGNSPLHF	TGTGCCAGCAGGGGACAGGGGAATTCACCCCTCCACTTT
once	TRBJ1-6	14	TRBV28	.	CASTEGGRGSPLHF	TGTGCCAGCACCGAGGGGGGGAGGGGGTCACCCCTCCACTTT
.	TRBJ1-1	14	TRBV6-5	TRBD1	CASSRDSLYTEAFF	TGTGCCAGCAGTCGGGACAGCCTATACACTGAAGCTTTCTTT
.	TRBJ2-7	14	TRBV5-4	TRBD1	CASSPRTGESEQYF	TGTGCCAGCAGCCCTAGGACAGGGGAGAGCGAGCAGTACTTC
.	TRBJ1-2	13	TRBV6-2/TRBV6-3	.	CASSYSNGYGYTF	TGTGCCAGCAGTTACTCGAACGGCTATGGCTACACCTTC
few	TRBJ1-5	16	TRBV19	TRBD1	CASSIVGDRSNQPQHF	TGTGCCAGTAGTATAGTTGGGGACAGGAGCAATCAGCCCCAGCATTTT
.	TRBJ1-4	15	TRBV7-9	TRBD1	CASSSGDSFNEKLFF	TGTGCCAGCAGCTCGGGGGACAGCTTTAATGAAAAACTGTTTTTT
.	TRBJ1-1	13	TRBV2	.	CATATALFTEAFF	TGTGCCACCGCGACAGCCCTATTCACTGAAGCTTTCTTT
.	TRBJ1-2	12	TRBV28	.	CASVRGLYGYTF	TGTGCCAGCGTCCGGGGACTCTATGGCTACACCTTC
.	TRBJ2-3	16	TRBV14	.	CASSQAGRGASDTQYF	TGTGCCAGCAGCCAAGCTGGCAGGGGGGCATCAGATACGCAGTATTTT
.	TRBJ1-2	13	TRBV5-1	.	CASSLAQVEGYTF	TGCGCCAGCAGCTTGGCCCAGGTGGAAGGCTACACCTTC
.	TRBJ2-3	16	TRBV10-1	TRBD1	CASRGRDRGRTDTQYF	TGCGCCAGCAGGGGACGGGACAGGGGGCGCACAGATACGCAGTATTTT
.	TRBJ1-3	12	TRBV6-5	TRBD1	CASRTGRNTIYF	TGTGCCAGCAGGACAGGGAGAAACACCATATATTTT
.	TRBJ1-6	12	TRBV2	.	CASERARSPLHF	TGTGCCAGCGAGCGAGCCCGGTCACCCCTCCACTTT
.	TRBJ2-7	15	TRBV11-2	.	CASSLDRISGYEQYF	TGTGCCAGCAGCTTGGACCGCATTAGCGGTTACGAGCAGTACTTC
few	TRBJ2-6	15	TRBV9	.	CASSPLRSGANVLTF	TGTGCCAGCAGCCCCCTTCGCTCTGGGGCCAACGTCCTGACTTTC
.	TRBJ2-1	13	TRBV3-1/TRBV3-2	.	CASRTDSSDEQFF	TGTGCCAGCCGTACGGACAGCTCAGATGAGCAGTTCTTC
.	TRBJ2-5	14	TRBV5-1	.	CASSFPGAEETQYF	TGCGCCAGCAGCTTTCCAGGGGCGGAAGAGACCCAGTACTTC
.	TRBJ2-5	14	TRBV5-4	.	CASSLDRRQETQYF	TGTGCCAGCAGCCTAGACAGGAGACAAGAGACCCAGTACTTC
.	TRBJ2-1	12	TRBV28	.	CASSLRDSSQFF	TGTGCCAGCAGCCTTCGTGACTCGTCCCAGTTCTTC
.	TRBJ1-1	14	TRBV5-1	TRBD1	CASSSRGMNTEAFF	TGCGCCAGCAGCTCCAGGGGGATGAACACTGAAGCTTTCTTT